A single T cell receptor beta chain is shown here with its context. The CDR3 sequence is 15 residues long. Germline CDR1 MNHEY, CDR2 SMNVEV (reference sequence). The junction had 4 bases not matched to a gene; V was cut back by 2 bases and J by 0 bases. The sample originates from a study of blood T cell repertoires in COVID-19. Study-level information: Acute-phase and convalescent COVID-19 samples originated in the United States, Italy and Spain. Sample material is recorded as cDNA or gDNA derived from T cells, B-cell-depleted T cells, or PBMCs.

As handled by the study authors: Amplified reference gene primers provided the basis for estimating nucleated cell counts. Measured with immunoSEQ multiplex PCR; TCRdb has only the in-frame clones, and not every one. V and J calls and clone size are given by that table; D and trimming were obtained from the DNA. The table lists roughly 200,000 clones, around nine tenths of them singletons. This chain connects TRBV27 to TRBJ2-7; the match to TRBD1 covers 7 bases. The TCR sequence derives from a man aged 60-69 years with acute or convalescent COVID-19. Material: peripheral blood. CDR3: CASSLGQAPSYEQYF. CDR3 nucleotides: TGTGCCAGCAGTTTAGGACAGGCCCCCTCCTACGAGCAGTACTTC.